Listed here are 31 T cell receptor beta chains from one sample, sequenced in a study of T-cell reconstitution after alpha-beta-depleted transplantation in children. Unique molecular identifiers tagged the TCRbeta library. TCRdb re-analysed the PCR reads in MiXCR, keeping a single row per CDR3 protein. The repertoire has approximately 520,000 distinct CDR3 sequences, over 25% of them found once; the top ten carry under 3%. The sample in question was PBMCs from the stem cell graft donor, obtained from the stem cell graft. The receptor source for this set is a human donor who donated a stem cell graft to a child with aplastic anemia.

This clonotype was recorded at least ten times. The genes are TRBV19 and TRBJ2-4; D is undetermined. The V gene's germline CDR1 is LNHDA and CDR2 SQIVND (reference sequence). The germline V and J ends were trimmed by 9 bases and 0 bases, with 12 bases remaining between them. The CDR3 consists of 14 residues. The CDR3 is CASASGLAKNIQYF. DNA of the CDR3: TGTGCCAGCGCCTCAGGATTAGCCAAAAACATTCAGTACTTC.

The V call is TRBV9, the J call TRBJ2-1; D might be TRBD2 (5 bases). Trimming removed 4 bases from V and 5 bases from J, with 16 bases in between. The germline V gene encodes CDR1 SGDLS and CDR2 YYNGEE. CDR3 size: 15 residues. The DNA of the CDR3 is TGTGCCAGCAGCCCTTACCGCAGCGGAAACAATGAGCAGTTCTTC. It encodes CASSPYRSGNNEQFF. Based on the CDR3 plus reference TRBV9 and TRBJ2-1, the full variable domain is DSGVTQTPKHLITATGQRVTLRCSPRSGDLSVYWYQQSLDQGLQFLIQYYNGEERAKGNILERFSAQQFPDLHSELNLSSLELGDSALYFCASSPYRSGNNEQFFGPGTRLTVL.

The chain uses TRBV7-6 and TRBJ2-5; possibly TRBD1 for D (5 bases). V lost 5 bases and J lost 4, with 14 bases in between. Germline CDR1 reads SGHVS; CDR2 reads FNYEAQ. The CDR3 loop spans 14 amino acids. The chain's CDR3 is CASSRLGHGETQYF. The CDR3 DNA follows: TGTGCCAGCAGCCGCCTAGGACACGGAGAGACCCAGTACTTC.

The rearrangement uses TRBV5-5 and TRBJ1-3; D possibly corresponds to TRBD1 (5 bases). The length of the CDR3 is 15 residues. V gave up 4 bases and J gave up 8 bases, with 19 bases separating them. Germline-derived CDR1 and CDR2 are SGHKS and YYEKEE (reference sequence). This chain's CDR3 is CASSIGGRFGDTIYF. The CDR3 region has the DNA TGTGCCAGCAGCATCGGGGGACGGTTCGGCGACACCATATATTTT.

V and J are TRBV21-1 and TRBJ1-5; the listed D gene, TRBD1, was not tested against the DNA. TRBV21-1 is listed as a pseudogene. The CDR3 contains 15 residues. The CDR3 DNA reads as TGTGCCAGCAGCCTCAGGGGTCAGGAGGATCAGCCCCAGCATTTT. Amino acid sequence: CASSLRGQEDQPQHF.

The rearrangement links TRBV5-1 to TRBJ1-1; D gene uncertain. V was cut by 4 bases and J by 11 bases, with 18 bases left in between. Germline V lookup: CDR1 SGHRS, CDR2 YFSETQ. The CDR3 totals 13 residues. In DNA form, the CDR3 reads TGCGCCAGCAGCCCCGTTGACAAATTATTCGCTTTCTTT. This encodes CASSPVDKLFAFF.

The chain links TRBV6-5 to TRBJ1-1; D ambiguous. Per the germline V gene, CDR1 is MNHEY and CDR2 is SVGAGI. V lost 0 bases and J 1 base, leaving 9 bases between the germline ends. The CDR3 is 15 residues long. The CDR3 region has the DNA TGTGCCAGCAGTTACTCGAATGGAGGGAACACTGAAGCTTTCTTT. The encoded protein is CASSYSNGGNTEAFF.

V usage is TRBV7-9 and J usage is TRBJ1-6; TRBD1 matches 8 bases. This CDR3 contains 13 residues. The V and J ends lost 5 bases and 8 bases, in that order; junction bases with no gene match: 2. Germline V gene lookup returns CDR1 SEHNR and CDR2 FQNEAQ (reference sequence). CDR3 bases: TGTGCCAGCAGCCCAGGGGGCGATTCACCCCTCCACTTT. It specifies CASSPGGDSPLHF.

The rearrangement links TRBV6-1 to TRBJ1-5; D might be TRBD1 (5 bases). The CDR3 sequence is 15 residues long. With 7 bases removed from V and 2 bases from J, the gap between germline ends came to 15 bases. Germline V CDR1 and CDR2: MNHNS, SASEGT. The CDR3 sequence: CASKDSGRRNQPQHF. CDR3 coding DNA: TGTGCCAGCAAAGACAGCGGTCGGCGCAATCAGCCCCAGCATTTT.

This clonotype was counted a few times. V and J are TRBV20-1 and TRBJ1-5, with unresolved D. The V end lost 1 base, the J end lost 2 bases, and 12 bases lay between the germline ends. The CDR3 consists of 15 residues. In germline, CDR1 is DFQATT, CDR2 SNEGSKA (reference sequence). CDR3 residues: CSARVLDAGNQPQHF. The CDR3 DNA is TGCAGTGCTAGAGTATTAGACGCTGGCAATCAGCCCCAGCATTTT.

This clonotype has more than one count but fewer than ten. DNA for the CDR3: TGTGCCAGCAGCCCAGGGGAACTGACCCAGTACTTC. Protein: CASSPGELTQYF. The chain has TRBV6-1 and TRBJ2-5, with D possibly matching TRBD1 (6 bases). The CDR3 contains 12 residues. Trimming removed 6 bases from V and 7 bases from J, with 12 bases in between. Germline V gene lookup returns CDR1 MNHNS and CDR2 SASEGT.

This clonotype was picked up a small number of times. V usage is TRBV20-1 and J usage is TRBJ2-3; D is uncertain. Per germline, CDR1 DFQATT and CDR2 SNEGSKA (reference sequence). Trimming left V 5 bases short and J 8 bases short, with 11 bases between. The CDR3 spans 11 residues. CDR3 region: CSADGVPTQYF. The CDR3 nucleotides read TGCAGTGCTGATGGGGTTCCTACGCAGTATTTT.

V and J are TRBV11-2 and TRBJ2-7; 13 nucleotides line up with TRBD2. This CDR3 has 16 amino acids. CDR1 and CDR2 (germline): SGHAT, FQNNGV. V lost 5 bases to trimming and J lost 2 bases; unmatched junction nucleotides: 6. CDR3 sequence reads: CASSHGTSGTPYEQYV. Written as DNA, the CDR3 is TGTGCCAGCAGCCACGGGACTAGCGGGACCCCCTACGAGCAGTACGTC.

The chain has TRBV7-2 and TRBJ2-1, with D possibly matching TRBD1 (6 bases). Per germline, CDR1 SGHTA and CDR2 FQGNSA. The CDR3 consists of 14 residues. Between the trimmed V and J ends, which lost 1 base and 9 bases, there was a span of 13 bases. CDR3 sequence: CASSLGQASREQFF. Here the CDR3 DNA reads TGTGCCAGCAGCTTAGGACAGGCTAGTCGTGAGCAGTTCTTC.

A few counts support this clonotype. CDR3 nucleotide sequence: TGTGCCAGCTCACCGGAGGACAGGGGACCGGCTAATGAAAAACTGTTTTTT. Protein product: CASSPEDRGPANEKLFF. The chain is built from TRBV18 and TRBJ1-4, with 9 positions matching TRBD1. The CDR3 covers 17 residues. V lost 3 bases to trimming and J lost 3 bases; unmatched junction nucleotides: 8. From germline, CDR1 is KGHSH and CDR2 LQKENI.

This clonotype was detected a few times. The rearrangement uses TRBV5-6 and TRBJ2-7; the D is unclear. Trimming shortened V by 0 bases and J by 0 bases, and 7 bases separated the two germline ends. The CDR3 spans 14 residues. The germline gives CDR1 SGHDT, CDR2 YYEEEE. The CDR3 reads CASSLGHYSYEQYF. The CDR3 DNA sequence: TGTGCCAGCAGCTTGGGACACTACTCCTACGAGCAGTACTTC.

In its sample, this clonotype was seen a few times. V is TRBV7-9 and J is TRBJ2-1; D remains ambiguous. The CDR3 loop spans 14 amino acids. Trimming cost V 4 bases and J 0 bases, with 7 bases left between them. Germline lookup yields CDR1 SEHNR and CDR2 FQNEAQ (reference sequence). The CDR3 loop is CASSSDSSYNEQFF. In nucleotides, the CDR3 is TGTGCCAGCAGCTCCGATAGCTCCTACAATGAGCAGTTCTTC.

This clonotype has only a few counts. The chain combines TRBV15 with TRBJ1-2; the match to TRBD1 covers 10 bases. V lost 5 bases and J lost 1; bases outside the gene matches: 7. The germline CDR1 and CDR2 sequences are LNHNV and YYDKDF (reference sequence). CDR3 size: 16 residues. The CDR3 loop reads CATSGTGAGFNYGYTF. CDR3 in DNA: TGTGCCACCAGCGGGACAGGGGCTGGTTTTAACTATGGCTACACCTTC.

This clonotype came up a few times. The CDR3 loop is CASSQAGTSGADTQYF. CDR3 nucleotides: TGTGCCAGCAGCCAAGCCGGGACTAGCGGTGCAGATACGCAGTATTTT. The chain links TRBV4-2 to TRBJ2-3; 11 bases map to TRBD2. The V gene end was trimmed by 1 base and the J gene end by 4 bases; junction bases not matched to a gene: 4. This CDR3 contains 16 residues. Germline CDR1 reads LGHNA; CDR2 reads YNFKEQ.

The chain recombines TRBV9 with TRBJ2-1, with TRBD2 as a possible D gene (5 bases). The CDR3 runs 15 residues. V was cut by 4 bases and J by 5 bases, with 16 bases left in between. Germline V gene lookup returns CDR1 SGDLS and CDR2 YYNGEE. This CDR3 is CASSSRRGWDNEQFF. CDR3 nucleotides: TGTGCCAGCAGCTCCAGGAGAGGGTGGGACAATGAGCAGTTCTTC.

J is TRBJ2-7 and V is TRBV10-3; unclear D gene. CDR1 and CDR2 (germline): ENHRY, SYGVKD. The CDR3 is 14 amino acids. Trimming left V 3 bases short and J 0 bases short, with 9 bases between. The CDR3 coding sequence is TGTGCCATCAGTGATGAGGTGAACTCCTACGAGCAGTACGTC. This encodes CAISDEVNSYEQYV.

This CDR3 reads CASSLGPAGANVLTF. DNA for the CDR3: TGTGCCAGCAGCTTGGGGCCAGCTGGGGCCAACGTCCTGACTTTC. V usage is TRBV5-6 and J usage is TRBJ2-6; no reliable D call. The germline V gene encodes CDR1 SGHDT and CDR2 YYEEEE. With 0 bases removed from V and 2 bases from J, the gap between germline ends came to 6 bases. The CDR3 covers 15 residues.

CDR3 nucleotides: TGCGCCAGCACCCTGGATGCCCCGGCCGGAAACACCATATATTTT. Its translation is CASTLDAPAGNTIYF. The chain employs TRBV5-1 and TRBJ1-3; D remains ambiguous. The CDR3 covers 15 residues. Germline assignment: CDR1 SGHRS and CDR2 YFSETQ. The V and J ends lost 6 bases and 4 bases respectively, with 17 bases between them.

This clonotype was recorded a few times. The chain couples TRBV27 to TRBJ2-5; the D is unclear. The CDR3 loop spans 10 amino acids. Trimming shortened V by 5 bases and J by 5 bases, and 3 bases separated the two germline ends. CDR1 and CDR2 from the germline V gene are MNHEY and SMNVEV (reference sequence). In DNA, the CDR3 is TGTGCCAGCAGTCCCGAGACCCAGTACTTC. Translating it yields CASSPETQYF.

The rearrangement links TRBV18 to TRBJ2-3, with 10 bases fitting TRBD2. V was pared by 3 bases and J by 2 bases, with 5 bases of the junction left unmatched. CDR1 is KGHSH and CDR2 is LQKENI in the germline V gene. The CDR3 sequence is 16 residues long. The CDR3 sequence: CASSPTGLANTDTQYF. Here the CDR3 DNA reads TGTGCCAGCTCACCGACGGGACTAGCGAACACAGATACGCAGTATTTT.

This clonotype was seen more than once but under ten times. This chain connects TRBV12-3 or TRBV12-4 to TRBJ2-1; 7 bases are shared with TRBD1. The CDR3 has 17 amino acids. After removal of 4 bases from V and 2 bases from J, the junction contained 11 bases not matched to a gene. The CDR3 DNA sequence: TGTGCCAGCAGTTCGATCCGGGACAGTATCGCCTACAATGAGCAGTTCTTC. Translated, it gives CASSSIRDSIAYNEQFF.

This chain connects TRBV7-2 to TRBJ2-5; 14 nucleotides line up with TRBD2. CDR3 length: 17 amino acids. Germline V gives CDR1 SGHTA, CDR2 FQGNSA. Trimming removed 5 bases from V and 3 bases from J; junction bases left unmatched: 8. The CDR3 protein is CASSMLPGLAGEETQYF. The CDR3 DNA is TGTGCCAGCAGCATGCTACCGGGACTAGCGGGAGAAGAGACCCAGTACTTC.

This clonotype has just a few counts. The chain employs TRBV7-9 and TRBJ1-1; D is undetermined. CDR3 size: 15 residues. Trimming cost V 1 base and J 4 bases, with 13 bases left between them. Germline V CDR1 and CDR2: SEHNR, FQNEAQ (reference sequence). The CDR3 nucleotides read TGTGCCAGCAGCTTAGTATCACGGTCGCCCACTGAAGCTTTCTTT. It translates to CASSLVSRSPTEAFF.

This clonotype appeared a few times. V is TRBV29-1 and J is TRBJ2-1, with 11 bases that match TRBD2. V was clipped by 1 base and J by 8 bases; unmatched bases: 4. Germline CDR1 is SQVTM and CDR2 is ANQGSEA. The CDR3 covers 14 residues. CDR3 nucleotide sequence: TGCAGCGTTGAAGTAGCGGGAGGGCCCTATGAGCAGTTCTTC. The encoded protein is CSVEVAGGPYEQFF.

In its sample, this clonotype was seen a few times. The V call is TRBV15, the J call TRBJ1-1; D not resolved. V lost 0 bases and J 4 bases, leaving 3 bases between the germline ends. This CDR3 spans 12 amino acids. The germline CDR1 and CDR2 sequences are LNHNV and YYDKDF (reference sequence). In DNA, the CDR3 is TGTGCCACCAGCAGAGATGGCACTGAAGCTTTCTTT. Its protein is CATSRDGTEAFF.

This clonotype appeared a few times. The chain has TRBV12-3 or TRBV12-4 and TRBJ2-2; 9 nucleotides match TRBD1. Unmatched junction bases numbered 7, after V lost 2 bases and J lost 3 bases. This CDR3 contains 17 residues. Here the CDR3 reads CASSLKGTGFYTGELFF. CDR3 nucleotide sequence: TGTGCCAGCAGTTTAAAAGGGACAGGGTTTTACACCGGGGAGCTGTTTTTT.